Presented here are 14 T cell receptor gamma chains from one specimen sequenced in a study of gamma-delta chains in newborns, infants, children. TCRdb called clones anew from the reads with CATT. The sample holds some 810 gamma-chain clones, 1.5% to 2% seen once. The sequencing input was blood. The receptor source for this set is a child who was a newborn, infant or young child, either healthy, febrile or measles-vaccinated (not recorded which).

By frequency in the sample, this clone is medium-sized (0.01 to 0.1%). The rearrangement uses TRGV2 and TRGJP1. There are 14 residues in the CDR3. With V trimmed by 0 bases and J by 4 bases, 2 bases remained unmatched. Germline V lookup: CDR1 EGSNGY, CDR2 YDSYNSKV. CDR3: CATWDGNTGWFKIF. CDR3 bases: TGTGCCACCTGGGACGGGAACACTGGTTGGTTCAAGATATTT.

Turning to this clone: A far larger clone is just one base off, so this is likely a read error. The V call is TRGV9, the J call TRGJ1 or TRGJ2. This CDR3 contains 13 residues. The germline V gene encodes CDR1 GITISATS and CDR2 ISYDGTV (reference sequence). Trimming cost V 5 bases and J 4 bases; bases outside gene matches: 8. The CDR3 nucleotides are TGTGCCTTGTGGGGGGCAGAGTATTATAAGAAACTCTTT. Its translation is CALWGAEYYKKLF.

This clone came up a few times. The TCRdb record carries a much larger clone's protein, which differs from this DNA's translation at residue 10; a read error is the likely cause, and the protein listed here is the DNA translation. The J gene is TRGJ1 or TRGJ2, the V gene TRGV9. CDR1 and CDR2 (germline): GITISATS, ISYDGTV (reference sequence). There are 12 residues in the CDR3. This CDR3 is CALWEVPYKELF. CDR3 DNA sequence: TGTGCCTTGTGGGAGGTGCCTTATAAGGAACTCTTT.

This clone is large within its sample. V and J are TRGV4 and TRGJ1 or TRGJ2. CDR1 is EGSTGY, CDR2 YDSYTSSV, per germline. V gave up 4 bases and J gave up 3 bases; unmatched junction bases: 3. The CDR3 spans 12 residues. In DNA, the CDR3 is TGTGCCACCTGGGAGGGTTATTATAAGAAACTCTTT. It is translated as CATWEGYYKKLF.

Points on this clone: The amino acid sequence in TCRdb belongs to a much larger clone and departs from this DNA's translation at residue 7, likely a sequencing read error; the sequence shown is translated from the DNA. V usage is TRGV9 and J usage is TRGJP1. Germline-derived CDR1 and CDR2 are GITISATS and ISYDGTV (reference sequence). V lost 6 bases, J lost 3 bases, and 7 bases stayed unmatched. The CDR3 runs 14 residues. CDR3 coding DNA: TGTGCCTTGTGGTGTCATGCCACTGGTTGGTTCAAGATATTT. This sequence encodes CALWCHATGWFKIF.

As for this clone: A read error may explain this, as a much larger clone is one base away. Different DNA sequences within this sample yield the same CDR3. The chain uses TRGV4 and TRGJ1 or TRGJ2. The CDR3 length is 12 residues. J was trimmed by 7 bases and V by 0 bases; bases with no gene match: 3. CDR1 and CDR2 (germline): EGSTGY, YDSYTSSV. The CDR3 nucleotides are TGTGCCACCTGGGATGGGCACTATAAGAAACTCTTT. Translating gives CATWDGHYKKLF.

As concerns this clone: A far larger clone is one base from this, pointing to a likely read error. At the DNA level, this CDR3 is encoded by other sequences in the same sample as well. The chain has TRGV4 and TRGJ1 or TRGJ2. There are 13 residues in the CDR3. Germline CDR1 EGSTGY, CDR2 YDSYTSSV. Here the CDR3 reads CATWDGSYYKKLF. The DNA of the CDR3 is TGTGCCACCTGGGATGGATCTTATTATAAGAAACTTTTT.

Regarding this clone: Mismatch with germline at one junction end may stem from a read error. The chain recombines TRGV9 with TRGJ1 or TRGJ2. The CDR3 extends over 18 amino acids. In germline, CDR1 is GITISATS, CDR2 ISYDGTV (reference sequence). The CDR3 loop reads CALWQVPGKTPNYYKKLF. DNA for the CDR3: TGTGCCTTGTGGCAGGTGCCGGGCAAAACCCCAAATTATTATAAGAAACTCTTT.

On this clone: One base separates it from a far larger clone, so it is likely a read error. The chain recombines TRGV9 with TRGJ1 or TRGJ2. Germline CDR1 and CDR2: GITISATS and ISYDGTV (reference sequence). This CDR3 spans 11 amino acids. The CDR3, as DNA: TGTGCCTTGCGGGAGGTGCATAAGAAACTCTTT. This gives the protein CALREVHKKLF.

This clone is labeled as large. This chain links TRGV3 with TRGJ1 or TRGJ2. The CDR3 spans 12 residues. Per the germline V gene, CDR1 is VTNTFY and CDR2 is YDVSTARD (reference sequence). After removal of 4 bases from V and 7 bases from J, the junction contained 7 bases not matched to a gene. The CDR3 nucleotides read TGTGCCACCTGGGAGAGGGGGTATAAGAAACTCTTT. Its protein product is CATWERGYKKLF.

Remarks on this clone: Just one base apart from a much larger clone, this may be a read error. Other DNA sequences in this specimen translate into the identical CDR3. The chain employs TRGV4 and TRGJ1 or TRGJ2. There are 16 residues in the CDR3. CDR1 and CDR2 (germline): EGSTGY, YDSYTSSV. The CDR3 sequence: CATWDGPRGNYYKKLF. CDR3 coding DNA: TGTGCCACCTGGGATGGCCCCCGCGGGAATTACTATAAGAAACTCTTT.

Sample share makes this clone large. The chain combines TRGV5 with TRGJ1 or TRGJ2. CDR1 is VINAFY, CDR2 YDVSNSKD, per germline. The CDR3 runs to 14 residues. Trimming cost V 5 bases and J 5 bases; bases outside gene matches: 12. CDR3 amino acids: CATWVYGGNYKKLF. The CDR3 nucleotides read TGTGCCACCTGGGTCTATGGGGGAAATTATAAGAAACTCTTT.

This clone was recorded a few times. This DNA's translation and the protein TCRdb lists, from a much larger clone, do not match at residue 5, likely due to a read error; the protein shown is translated from the DNA. V and J are TRGV4 and TRGJ1 or TRGJ2. The junction had 5 bases not matched to a gene; V was cut back by 5 bases and J by 4 bases. Looked up from germline, CDR1 is EGSTGY and CDR2 is YDSYTSSV. The CDR3 runs to 12 residues. This CDR3 reads CATWGEYYKKLF. In DNA form, the CDR3 reads TGTGCCACCTGGGGTGAATATTATAAGAAACTCTTT.

About this clone: A far larger clone is one base from this, pointing to a likely read error. Other DNA sequences in this sample translate to the same CDR3. The chain links TRGV2 to TRGJ1 or TRGJ2. The CDR3 has 12 amino acids. Germline V lookup: CDR1 EGSNGY, CDR2 YDSYNSKV. CDR3 residues: CATWDGQYKKLF. CDR3 DNA: TGTGCCACCTGGGACGGGCAATATAAGAAGCTCTTT.